The 2 T cell receptor beta chains reported below all come from one sample, sequenced in a study of cytomegalovirus exposure and HLA in healthy donors. The table came from immunoSEQ multiplex PCR; TCRdb's copy has only in-frame clones and leaves some out. The sample gives around 140,000 clones, around 84% of which show up once; around 10% is in the top ten. Sequenced sample: PBMCs. The receptors were sampled from a man aged 18-30 years in good health and CMV-seropositive.

This chain uses TRBV6-1 with TRBJ1-2; D remains unclear. The germline V gene has CDR1 MNHNS and CDR2 SASEGT. The length of the CDR3 is 15 residues. V lost 1 base, J lost 2 bases, and 11 bases lay in between. Here the CDR3 reads CASSEGGGLNYGYTF. As DNA, the CDR3 is TGTGCCAGCAGTGAAGGAGGCGGCCTGAACTATGGCTACACCTTC.

V usage is TRBV20-1 and J usage is TRBJ1-1, with unresolved D. Germline V gene data show CDR1 as DFQATT and CDR2 as SNEGSKA (reference sequence). V was pared by 2 bases and J by 11 bases, with 9 bases between. The CDR3 has 10 residues. CDR3 sequence: CSARMSGAFF. The CDR3 nucleotides read TGCAGTGCTAGAATGTCCGGGGCTTTCTTT.